These 6 T cell receptor beta chains were sequenced from one sample in a study. Cells sorted as Tregs were CD4+, CD25+ and CD127-/low. Amplification of TRBV12-4/TRBJ1-2 clonotypes used adaptor-ligated barcode primers. A single record per CDR3 protein comes from TCRdb applying MiXCR to the multiplex PCR reads. The sample holds under 1,500 distinct CDR3 sequences, about 25% seen once. Sequencing input: tumor-infiltrating Tregs sorted from the breast tumor. These receptor sequences come from a female donor with breast cancer.

The V gene is TRBV12-3 or TRBV12-4, the J gene TRBJ1-2; D remains unclear. The CDR3 consists of 13 residues. Trimming left V 6 bases short and J 4 bases short, with 12 bases between. This chain's CDR3 is CASSLGRSYGYTF. The CDR3 nucleotides read TGTGCCAGCAGCCTGGGCAGGTCCTATGGCTACACCTTC.

Judged by abundance, this clonotype is large (0.1 to 1%). This chain links TRBV12-3 or TRBV12-4 with TRBJ1-2; perhaps TRBD1 as D (6 bases). V was cut by 2 bases and J by 5 bases, with 9 bases left in between. The CDR3 is 13 residues long. CDR3: CASSLTGRYGYTF. Written as DNA, the CDR3 is TGTGCCAGCAGTTTAACAGGGAGATATGGCTACACCTTC.

The table lists this clonotype with a few counts. The gene calls are TRBV12-3 or TRBV12-4 and TRBJ1-2; D not resolved. This CDR3 has 12 amino acids. Trimming removed 7 bases at V and 5 bases at J, with 11 bases between. CDR3 protein: CASTEGAYGYTF. The CDR3 DNA follows: TGTGCCAGCACCGAAGGTGCTTATGGCTACACCTTC.

Remarks on this clonotype: Sequence at one end of the junction differs from germline and may be a read error. The chain uses TRBV12-3 or TRBV12-4 and TRBJ1-2; no clear D gene. The CDR3 has 13 amino acids. The CDR3 DNA follows: TGTACCAGCACCCTATACGACGACTATGGCTACACCTTC. It yields the protein CTSTLYDDYGYTF.

This clonotype is labeled as large. The V gene is TRBV12-3 or TRBV12-4, the J gene TRBJ1-2; TRBD1 might be the D (5 bases). Trimming took off 6 bases at V and 4 bases at J, with 18 bases between the two ends. This CDR3 contains 15 residues. The CDR3 region has the DNA TGTGCCAGCAGCACCGAGGGGCTTACTTCCTATGGCTACACCTTC. This encodes CASSTEGLTSYGYTF.

Sample share makes this clonotype large. V and J are TRBV12-3 or TRBV12-4 and TRBJ1-2; D not certain. The V end lost 0 bases, the J end lost 4 bases, and 9 bases lay between the germline ends. The CDR3 covers 14 residues. CDR3 bases: TGTGCCAGCAGTTTAGCGAGGACGGGCTATGGCTACACCTTC. This gives the protein CASSLARTGYGYTF.